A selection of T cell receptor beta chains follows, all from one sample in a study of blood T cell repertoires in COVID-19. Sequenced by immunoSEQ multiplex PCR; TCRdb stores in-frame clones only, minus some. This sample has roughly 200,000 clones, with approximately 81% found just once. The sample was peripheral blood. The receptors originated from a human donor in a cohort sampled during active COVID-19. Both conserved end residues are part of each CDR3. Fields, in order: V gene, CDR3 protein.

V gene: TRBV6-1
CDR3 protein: CASSETWGEGYTF

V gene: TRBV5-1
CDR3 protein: CASSSGEMNIQYF

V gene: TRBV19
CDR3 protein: CASSMGTGGDYQPQHF

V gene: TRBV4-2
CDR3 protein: CASSQDLRITDTQYF

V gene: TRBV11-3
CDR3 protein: CASSLWRGDNTGELFF

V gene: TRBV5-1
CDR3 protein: CASSSGTGENTIYF

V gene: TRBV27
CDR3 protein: CASRQGFNSPLHF

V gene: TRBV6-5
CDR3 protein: CASSFGEKLFF

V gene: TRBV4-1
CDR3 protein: CASSQTTPSSYNEQFF

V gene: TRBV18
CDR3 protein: CASSPPGISNTEAFF

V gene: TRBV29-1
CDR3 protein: CSADITSYNEQFF

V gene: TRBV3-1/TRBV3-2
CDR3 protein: CASSQQGRGSPLHF